Listed below are T cell receptor beta chains from one sample, sequenced in a study of a mutant IDH1 vaccine in newly diagnosed glioma. Generated by immunoSEQ multiplex PCR, the TCRdb table keeps only in-frame clones and is missing some. The data contain 50,000 to 75,000 clones, more than 90% of them singletons. Sequenced here: PBMCs, sampled from a glioma patient treated with radiotherapy, temozolomide or both. These receptors originate from a man over 45 with glioma. The CDR3 runs from the conserved cysteine through the conserved F or W. Fields, in order: V gene, D gene, J gene, CDR3 protein. D genes are given only for firm matches.

TRBV9	.	TRBJ1-1	CASSVAGEGNTEAFF
TRBV7-2	TRBD1	TRBJ2-1	CASSLGYRGEFF
TRBV30	TRBD2	TRBJ2-3	CAWTVAGTDTQYF
TRBV29-1	.	TRBJ1-1	CSVDPGLPEAFF
TRBV6-5	TRBD1	TRBJ2-7	CASSAGTGGYEQYF
TRBV7-2	.	TRBJ2-1	CASSPLSSSYNEQFF
TRBV6-1	TRBD1	TRBJ1-5	CASSVRGTGLQPQHF
TRBV27	.	TRBJ1-6	CASSLSRASPLHF
TRBV28	TRBD2	TRBJ2-7	CATGPGLASYGQYF
TRBV29-1	.	TRBJ1-2	CSVDSVYGYTF
TRBV11-1	TRBD1	TRBJ1-1	CASSTPGQGMVRAFF
TRBV9	TRBD1	TRBJ1-1	CASSVGVPGQGALFF
TRBV27	.	TRBJ2-7	CASSLGPGPYEQYF
TRBV19	.	TRBJ1-2	CASSMHGTGEYGYTF
TRBV7-8	TRBD2	TRBJ2-3	CASSLGARGGRGTDTQYF
TRBV5-4	.	TRBJ1-3	CASSSYDSRIYF
TRBV29-1	.	TRBJ2-4	CSVRGAGKNIQYF
TRBV10-3	.	TRBJ2-1	CAILTGDNEQFF
TRBV30	.	TRBJ1-2	CAWSVGRTETGGYTF
TRBV5-5	.	TRBJ2-3	CASSLGLGGDTQYF
TRBV5-5	TRBD1	TRBJ1-2	CASSPDRDGYTF
TRBV29-1	.	TRBJ1-1	CSVEGRGGPEAFF
TRBV6-6	.	TRBJ2-5	CASSPRTGGKETQYF
TRBV6-1	.	TRBJ1-4	CASILVRGTNEKLFF
TRBV6-5	.	TRBJ1-1	CASSSRGVNTEAFF
TRBV5-1	.	TRBJ2-1	CASSLASPYNEQFF
TRBV10-3	TRBD2	TRBJ2-2	CAISEQLAGLTGELFF
TRBV6-6	.	TRBJ1-1	CASSYSEGTEAFF
TRBV11-2	TRBD2	TRBJ2-1	CASSNGLAGYNEQFF
TRBV6-5	.	TRBJ2-7	CASSYSDARNEQYF
TRBV7-2	.	TRBJ2-7	CASSLDGHVYEQYF
TRBV4-1	.	TRBJ2-5	CASSQGRGEQETQYF
TRBV30	.	TRBJ2-7	CAWSVGAYYEQYF
TRBV7-8	.	TRBJ1-2	CASSLSGHFTEGYTF
TRBV6-5	.	TRBJ1-2	CASSYGLIDYGYTF
TRBV9	TRBD1	TRBJ1-2	CASSVGMTGFYGYTF
TRBV2	TRBD2	TRBJ2-2	CASSPGLAANTGELFF
TRBV21-1	.	TRBJ1-1	CASSKKGSPGQHSTNTEAFF
TRBV2	.	TRBJ2-5	CASKGQGETQYF
TRBV2	.	TRBJ1-3	CASLPPGQNTIYF
TRBV9	.	TRBJ2-1	CASSVDAGYSYNEQFF